The present T cell receptor beta chain was sequenced within a study of blood T cell repertoires in COVID-19. Overall study: Sites in the United States, Italy and Spain provided acute and convalescent COVID-19 samples. Sample material is recorded as cDNA or gDNA derived from T cells, B-cell-depleted T cells, or PBMCs.

TCRdb's table, derived via immunoSEQ multiplex PCR, lists solely in-frame clones and lacks some. Of over 200,000 clones detected, nearly 90% appear once; the ten largest clones hold more than 12%. The participants were between about 18 and 90 years old and came from 20 to 30 US areas. Clinical history reported by participants formed the basis on which cohorts were assigned. The length of the CDR3 is 14 residues. The V and J ends lost 6 bases and 5 bases, in that order; junction bases with no gene match: 6. Germline values: CDR1 SGHTA, CDR2 FQGNSA. The V call is TRBV7-2, the J call TRBJ1-1, with 10 bases lining up with TRBD1. This receptor was obtained from a man aged 25 to 40 who had been exposed to COVID-19. Sequencing used PBMCs or T cells enriched from blood (not recorded which). The DNA of the CDR3 is TGTGCCAGCAGTCGGACAGGGGGAGGTACTGAAGCTTTCTTT. It is translated as CASSRTGGGTEAFF.